This T cell receptor beta chain was captured by sequencing in a study of blood T cell repertoires in COVID-19. Study-wide context: Sites in the United States, Italy and Spain provided acute and convalescent COVID-19 samples. Sample material is recorded as cDNA or gDNA derived from T cells, B-cell-depleted T cells, or PBMCs.

Germline V gives CDR1 GTSNPN, CDR2 SVGIG (reference sequence). V dropped 5 bases and J dropped 1; count of bases not matched to a gene: 11. The CDR3 is made up of 18 amino acids. As handled by the study authors: Reference gene primer amplification gave nucleated cell count estimates. The data were produced by immunoSEQ multiplex PCR, yet TCRdb's version contains in-frame clones alone and is incomplete. D and trimming were read from the DNA, whereas the V and J calls and clone size are those reported in that table. The repertoire holds approximately 140,000 clones, with approximately 80% as singletons.

Sequencing was carried out using peripheral blood. This clonotype was sampled from a human donor with acute or convalescent COVID-19. The donor label of this sample is uncertain. The chain recombines TRBV30 with TRBJ2-6; 10 bases are a match to TRBD2. CDR3 bases: TGTGCCTGGCCGTGCGTGGCTAGCGGGGGATCTGGGGCCAACGTCCTGACTTTC. Residues: CAWPCVASGGSGANVLTF.